Shown below are 23 T cell receptor beta chains from a single sample sequenced in a study of blood T cell repertoires in COVID-19. Generated by immunoSEQ multiplex PCR, the TCRdb table keeps only in-frame clones and is missing some. The table lists around 200,000 clones, 84% of them singletons. Material for sequencing was peripheral blood. The receptor set was obtained from a human donor in a cohort sampled during active COVID-19.

V and J are TRBV30 and TRBJ1-2; D gene uncertain. The CDR3 has 12 residues. CDR1 is GTSNPN and CDR2 is SVGIG in the germline V gene (reference sequence). V shed 3 bases and J shed 4 bases, with 9 bases lying between them. CDR3 nucleotides: TGTGCCTGGAGACCGCAGGTCTATGGCTACACCTTC. Protein product: CAWRPQVYGYTF.

In this sample, this clone turned up once. The chain recombines TRBV28 with TRBJ2-7; 9 bases fit TRBD1. With 6 bases clipped from V and 6 bases from J, the junction kept 6 bases outside the gene matches. There are 13 residues in the CDR3. CDR1 and CDR2 (germline): MDHEN, SYDVKM. The CDR3 DNA follows: TGTGCCAGCAGCGCAGGACAGGGGAGCGAGCAGTACTTC. As protein: CASSAGQGSEQYF.

This chain links TRBV11-1 with TRBJ1-1, with 9 bases lining up with TRBD1. From germline, CDR1 is SGHAT and CDR2 FQDESV (reference sequence). The V gene end was trimmed by 5 bases and the J gene end by 4 bases; junction bases not matched to a gene: 5. CDR3 length: 14 residues. CDR3 DNA: TGTGCCAGCAGCCTCGACAGGGGGGGCACTGAAGCTTTCTTT. Amino acids: CASSLDRGGTEAFF. The variable domain in full, completed from reference TRBV11-1 and TRBJ1-1, reads EAEVAQSPRYKITEKSQAVAFWCDPISGHATLYWYRQILGQGPELLVQFQDESVVDDSQLPKDRFSAERLKGVDSTLKIQPAELGDSAMYLCASSLDRGGTEAFFGQGTRLTVV.

The chain uses TRBV5-6 and TRBJ1-5; possible D gene TRBD1, 6 bases. CDR1 and CDR2 (germline): SGHDT, YYEEEE. There are 15 residues in the CDR3. The ends were cut back, 3 bases at V and 3 bases at J, with 13 bases in the middle. In DNA, the CDR3 is TGTGCCAGCAGCTGGGGCAGGGGCCCCAATCAGCCCCAGCATTTT. Amino acid sequence: CASSWGRGPNQPQHF. Supplemented by reference TRBV5-6 and TRBJ1-5, the full variable domain reads DAGVTQSPTHLIKTRGQQVTLRCSPKSGHDTVSWYQQALGQGPQFIFQYYEEEERQRGNFPDRFSGHQFPNYSSELNVNALLLGDSALYLCASSWGRGPNQPQHFGDGTRLSIL.

The chain joins TRBV9 to TRBJ2-7; 10 bases agree with TRBD1. The CDR3 length is 15 residues. Germline CDR1 reads SGDLS; CDR2 reads YYNGEE. The junction had 7 bases not matched to a gene; V was cut back by 3 bases and J by 4 bases. CDR3 sequence: CASSGGQGGKYEQYF. The CDR3 DNA reads as TGTGCCAGCAGCGGTGGACAGGGGGGTAAATACGAGCAGTACTTC.

The rearrangement links TRBV15 to TRBJ2-1; 8 bases align to TRBD2. Trimming removed 2 bases from V and 9 bases from J; junction bases left unmatched: 6. CDR3 size: 14 residues. The germline CDR1 and CDR2 sequences are LNHNV and YYDKDF (reference sequence). CDR3 sequence reads: CATSRISGDGEQFF. The DNA of the CDR3 is TGTGCCACCAGCAGAATTAGCGGGGACGGTGAGCAGTTCTTC.

CDR3 in DNA: TGTGCCAGCAGCTTAGGGACAGTCTACGAGCAGTACTTC. It encodes CASSLGTVYEQYF. The chain carries TRBV7-9 and TRBJ2-7, with a possible D match to TRBD1 (6 bases). Deletions cut 1 base from V and 3 bases from J, with 7 bases between. CDR1 is SEHNR and CDR2 is FQNEAQ in the germline V gene (reference sequence). This CDR3 is 13 amino acids long.

V usage is TRBV19 and J usage is TRBJ1-6; TRBD1 might be the D (5 bases). The CDR3 is made up of 17 amino acids. The V and J ends lost 3 bases and 0 bases respectively, with 12 bases between them. From germline, CDR1 is LNHDA and CDR2 SQIVND (reference sequence). The CDR3 loop reads CASSMGQASSYNSPLHF. DNA of the CDR3: TGTGCCAGTAGTATGGGGCAGGCAAGCTCCTATAATTCACCCCTCCACTTT.

The gene calls are TRBV27 and TRBJ2-7; TRBD2 is a possible D gene (6 bases). Trimming removed 3 bases at V and 0 bases at J, with 9 bases between. The V gene's germline CDR1 is MNHEY and CDR2 SMNVEV (reference sequence). CDR3 length equals 14 residues. The CDR3 sequence is CASSLVAASYEQYF. Written as DNA, the CDR3 is TGTGCCAGCAGTTTGGTAGCGGCCTCCTACGAGCAGTACTTC.

The V gene is TRBV19, the J gene TRBJ2-1; the match to TRBD2 covers 12 bases. Germline loops: CDR1 LNHDA, CDR2 SQIVND (reference sequence). The CDR3 sequence is 16 residues long. J lost 3 bases, V lost 3 bases, and 3 bases had no gene match. The chain's CDR3 is CASSIELAGGYNEQFF. CDR3 nucleotide sequence: TGTGCCAGTAGTATTGAACTAGCGGGGGGCTACAATGAGCAGTTCTTC. The full variable domain, rest sourced from reference TRBV19 and TRBJ2-1, is DGGITQSPKYLFRKEGQNVTLSCEQNLNHDAMYWYRQDPGQGLRLIYYSQIVNDFQKGDIAEGYSVSREKKESFPLTVTSAQKNPTAFYLCASSIELAGGYNEQFFGPGTRLTVL.

The V call is TRBV5-6, the J call TRBJ1-2; D unclear. Trimming removed 3 bases at V and 4 bases at J, with 10 bases between. The CDR3 runs 13 residues. Germline loops: CDR1 SGHDT, CDR2 YYEEEE. This chain's CDR3 is CASSSGSSYGYTF. The DNA of the CDR3 is TGTGCCAGCAGCTCCGGGTCCTCCTATGGCTACACCTTC.

This clone appeared once. The V call is TRBV5-4, the J call TRBJ1-1; D call uncertain. Looked up from germline, CDR1 is SGHNT and CDR2 is YYREEE (reference sequence). The CDR3 runs to 13 residues. The V end lost 0 bases, the J end lost 5 bases, and 8 bases lay between the germline ends. The CDR3 sequence: CASSLATGTEAFF. The DNA for the CDR3 is TGTGCCAGCAGCTTGGCGACGGGGACTGAAGCTTTCTTT.

This CDR3 is CASSLEPRGVYGYTF. The CDR3 nucleotides read TGCGCCAGCAGCTTGGAACCTCGGGGGGTATATGGCTACACCTTC. The gene calls are TRBV5-1 and TRBJ1-2; D possibly corresponds to TRBD1 (5 bases). CDR1 and CDR2 (germline): SGHRS, YFSETQ. Trimming took off 0 bases at V and 5 bases at J, with 14 bases between the two ends. The CDR3 contains 15 residues.

The gene calls are TRBV19 and TRBJ2-7, with 9 bases that match TRBD2. The CDR3 is 15 amino acids. Trimming removed 2 bases from V and 0 bases from J; junction bases left unmatched: 2. Germline values: CDR1 LNHDA, CDR2 SQIVND (reference sequence). This CDR3 reads CASSITSGYSYEQYF. The DNA for the CDR3 is TGTGCCAGTAGTATAACTAGCGGGTACTCCTACGAGCAGTACTTC. Variable domain in full (rest from reference TRBV19 and TRBJ2-7): DGGITQSPKYLFRKEGQNVTLSCEQNLNHDAMYWYRQDPGQGLRLIYYSQIVNDFQKGDIAEGYSVSREKKESFPLTVTSAQKNPTAFYLCASSITSGYSYEQYFGPGTRLTVT.

J is TRBJ2-3 and V is TRBV7-2; D is unclear. Germline lookup yields CDR1 SGHTA and CDR2 FQGNSA. The CDR3 runs 17 residues. V was trimmed by 5 bases and J by 6 bases, leaving 24 bases between them. This chain's CDR3 is CASSPRLPDFLLDTQYF. The CDR3 DNA reads as TGTGCCAGCAGCCCCCGGTTACCCGACTTTTTACTTGATACGCAGTATTTT.

CDR3 sequence: CASSFGSGGFGNTDTQYF. The CDR3 DNA is TGCGCCAGCAGCTTTGGCTCAGGGGGTTTCGGGAACACAGATACGCAGTATTTT. The chain uses TRBV5-1 and TRBJ2-3; 7 bases are shared with TRBD1. The V and J ends lost 2 bases and 2 bases, in that order; junction bases with no gene match: 14. The germline CDR1 and CDR2 sequences are SGHRS and YFSETQ. This CDR3 region has 18 residues.

This clone has ten or more counts. CDR3 in DNA: TGTGCCACCAGCAGAGGGAGGGTACGGAATCAGCCCCAGCATTTT. Translation: CATSRGRVRNQPQHF. The chain joins TRBV15 to TRBJ1-5; no reliable D call. The CDR3 runs 15 residues. The V gene lost 1 base and the J gene lost 4 bases, with 11 bases spanning the gap. The germline V gene encodes CDR1 LNHNV and CDR2 YYDKDF (reference sequence).

The V gene is TRBV30, the J gene TRBJ2-1; 9 nucleotides line up with TRBD2. This CDR3 spans 14 amino acids. The trim removed 2 bases at V and 8 bases at J, leaving 7 bases unmatched. Germline values: CDR1 GTSNPN, CDR2 SVGIG (reference sequence). The CDR3 region is CAWSRGIAGDEQFF. CDR3 in DNA: TGTGCCTGGAGTAGGGGGATAGCGGGGGATGAGCAGTTCTTC.

This clone was recorded only once. The chain recombines TRBV7-3 with TRBJ1-5; no firm D call. CDR1 and CDR2 (germline): SGHTA, FQGTGA. V was pared by 0 bases and J by 2 bases, with 14 bases between. The CDR3 length is 17 residues. The DNA of the CDR3 is TGTGCCAGCAGCTTAACGTTTTCCAGACTCCGCAATCAGCCCCAGCATTTT. Translating gives CASSLTFSRLRNQPQHF. Variable domain in full (rest from reference TRBV7-3 and TRBJ1-5): GAGVSQTPSNKVTEKGKYVELRCDPISGHTALYWYRQSLGQGPEFLIYFQGTGAADDSGLPNDRFFAVRPEGSVSTLKIQRTERGDSAVYLCASSLTFSRLRNQPQHFGDGTRLSIL.

The rearrangement joins TRBV14 to TRBJ1-2; D not resolved. The length of the CDR3 is 14 residues. The V and J ends lost 2 bases and 6 bases respectively, with 13 bases between them. Germline CDR1 reads SGHDN; CDR2 reads FVKESK. The CDR3 loop reads CASSQMRGRHGYTF. The CDR3, as DNA: TGTGCCAGCAGCCAAATGCGGGGAAGGCATGGCTACACCTTC.

V is TRBV6-2 or TRBV6-3 and J is TRBJ1-5, with D unclear. Trimming took off 0 bases at V and 0 bases at J, with 9 bases between the two ends. In germline, CDR1 is MNHEY, CDR2 SVGEGT. The CDR3 extends over 16 amino acids. The CDR3 coding sequence is TGTGCCAGCAGTTACTCACGGGTAAATAGCAATCAGCCCCAGCATTTT. This sequence encodes CASSYSRVNSNQPQHF.

In nucleotides, the CDR3 is TGTGCCAGCAGCCGAAGGACAGGGGCTCAAGAGACCCAGTACTTC. Its translation: CASSRRTGAQETQYF. This sequence joins TRBV11-3 and TRBJ2-5; 9 bases agree with TRBD1. Germline values: CDR1 SGHNT, CDR2 YENEEA. This CDR3 has 15 amino acids. V lost 5 bases, J lost 2 bases, and 6 bases stayed unmatched.

The V gene is TRBV7-3, the J gene TRBJ2-2, with TRBD2 as a possible D gene (6 bases). Trimming pared 2 bases from V and 6 bases from J, leaving 10 bases between. CDR1 and CDR2 (germline): SGHTA, FQGTGA. The CDR3 loop spans 14 amino acids. The chain's CDR3 is CASSLAGFPGELFF. The DNA for the CDR3 is TGTGCCAGCAGCTTAGCGGGGTTTCCCGGGGAGCTGTTTTTT.